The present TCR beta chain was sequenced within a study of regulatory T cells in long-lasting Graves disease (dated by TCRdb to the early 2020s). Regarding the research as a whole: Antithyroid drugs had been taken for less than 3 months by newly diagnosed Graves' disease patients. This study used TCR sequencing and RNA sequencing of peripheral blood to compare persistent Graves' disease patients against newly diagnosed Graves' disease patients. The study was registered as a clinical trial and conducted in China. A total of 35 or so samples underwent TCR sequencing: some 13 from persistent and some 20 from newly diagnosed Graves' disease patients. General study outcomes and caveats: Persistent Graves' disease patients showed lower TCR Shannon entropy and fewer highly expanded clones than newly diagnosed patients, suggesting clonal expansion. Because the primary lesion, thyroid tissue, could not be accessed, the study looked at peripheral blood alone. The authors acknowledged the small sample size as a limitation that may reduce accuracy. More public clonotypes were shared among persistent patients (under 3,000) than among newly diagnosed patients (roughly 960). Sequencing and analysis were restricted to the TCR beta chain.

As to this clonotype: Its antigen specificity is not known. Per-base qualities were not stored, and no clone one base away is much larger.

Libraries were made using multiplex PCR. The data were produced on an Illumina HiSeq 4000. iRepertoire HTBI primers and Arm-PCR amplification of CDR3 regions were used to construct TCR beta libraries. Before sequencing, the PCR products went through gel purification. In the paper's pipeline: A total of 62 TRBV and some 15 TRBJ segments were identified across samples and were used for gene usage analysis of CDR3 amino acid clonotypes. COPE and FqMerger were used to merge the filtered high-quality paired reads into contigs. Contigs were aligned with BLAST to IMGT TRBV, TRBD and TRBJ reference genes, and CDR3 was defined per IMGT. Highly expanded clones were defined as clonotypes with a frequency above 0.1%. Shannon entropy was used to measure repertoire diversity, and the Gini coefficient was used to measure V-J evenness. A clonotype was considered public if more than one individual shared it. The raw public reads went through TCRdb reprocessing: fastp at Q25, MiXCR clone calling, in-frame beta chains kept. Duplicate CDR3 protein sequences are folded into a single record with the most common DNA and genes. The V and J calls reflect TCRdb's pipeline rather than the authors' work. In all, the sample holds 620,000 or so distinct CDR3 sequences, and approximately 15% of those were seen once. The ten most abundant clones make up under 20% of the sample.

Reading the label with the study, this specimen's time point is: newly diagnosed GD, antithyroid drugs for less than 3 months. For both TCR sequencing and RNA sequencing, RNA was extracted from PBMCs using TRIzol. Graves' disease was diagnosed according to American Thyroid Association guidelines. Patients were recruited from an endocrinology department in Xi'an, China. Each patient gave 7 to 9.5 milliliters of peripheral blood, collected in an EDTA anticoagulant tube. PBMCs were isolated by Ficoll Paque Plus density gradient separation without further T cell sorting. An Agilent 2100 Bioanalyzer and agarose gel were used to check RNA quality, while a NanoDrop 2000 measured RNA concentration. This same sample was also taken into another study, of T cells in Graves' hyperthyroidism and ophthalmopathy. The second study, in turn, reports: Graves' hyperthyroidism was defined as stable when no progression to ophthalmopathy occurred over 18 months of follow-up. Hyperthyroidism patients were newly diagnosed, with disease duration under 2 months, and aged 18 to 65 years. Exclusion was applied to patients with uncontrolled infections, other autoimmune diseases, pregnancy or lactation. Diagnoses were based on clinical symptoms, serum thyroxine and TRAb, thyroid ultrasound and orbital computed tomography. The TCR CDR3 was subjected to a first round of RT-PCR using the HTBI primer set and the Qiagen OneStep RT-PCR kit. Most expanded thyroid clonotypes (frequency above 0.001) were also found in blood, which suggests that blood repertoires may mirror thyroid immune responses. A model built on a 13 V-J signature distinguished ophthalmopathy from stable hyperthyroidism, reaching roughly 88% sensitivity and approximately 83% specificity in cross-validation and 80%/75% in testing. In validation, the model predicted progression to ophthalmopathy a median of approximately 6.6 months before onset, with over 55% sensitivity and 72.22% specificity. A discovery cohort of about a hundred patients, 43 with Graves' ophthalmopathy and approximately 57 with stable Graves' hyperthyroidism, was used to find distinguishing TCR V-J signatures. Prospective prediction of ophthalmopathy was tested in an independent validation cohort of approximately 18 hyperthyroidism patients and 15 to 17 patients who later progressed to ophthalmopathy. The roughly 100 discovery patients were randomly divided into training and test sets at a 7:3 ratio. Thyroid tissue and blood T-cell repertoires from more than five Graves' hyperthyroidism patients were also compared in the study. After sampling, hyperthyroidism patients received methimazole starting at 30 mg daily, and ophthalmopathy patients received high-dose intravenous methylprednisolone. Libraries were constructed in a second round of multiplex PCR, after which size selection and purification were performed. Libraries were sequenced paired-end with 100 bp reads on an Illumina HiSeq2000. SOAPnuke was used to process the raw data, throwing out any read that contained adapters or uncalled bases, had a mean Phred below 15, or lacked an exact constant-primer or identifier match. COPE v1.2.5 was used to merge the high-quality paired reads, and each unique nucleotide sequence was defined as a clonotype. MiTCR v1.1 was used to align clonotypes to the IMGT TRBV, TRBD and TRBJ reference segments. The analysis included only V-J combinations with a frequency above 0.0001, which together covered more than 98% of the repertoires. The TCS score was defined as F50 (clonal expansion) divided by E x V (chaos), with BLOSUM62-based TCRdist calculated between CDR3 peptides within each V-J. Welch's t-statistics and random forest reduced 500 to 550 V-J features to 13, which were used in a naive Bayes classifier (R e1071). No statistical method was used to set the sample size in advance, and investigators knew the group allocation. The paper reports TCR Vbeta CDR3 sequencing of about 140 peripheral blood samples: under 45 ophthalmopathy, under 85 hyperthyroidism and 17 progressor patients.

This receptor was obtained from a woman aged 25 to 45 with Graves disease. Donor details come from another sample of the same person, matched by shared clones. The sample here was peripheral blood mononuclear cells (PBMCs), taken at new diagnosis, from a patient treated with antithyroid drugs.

The nucleotides are TGTGCCAGCAGCGTTAGCGGGAGGAGCACAGATACGCAGTATTTT. Its product reads: CASSVSGRSTDTQYF. This sequence uses TRBV9 and TRBJ2-3; the central 10 bases match TRBD2. The CDR3 sequence holds 15 residues, the cysteine and phenylalanine included. Only CDR3 DNA remains: 45 bases, in frame from the first base. After removal of 2 bases from V and 0 bases from J, the junction retains 0 bases not matched to a gene. CDR1 is given as SGDLS and CDR2 as YYNGEE, both from the germline V gene.